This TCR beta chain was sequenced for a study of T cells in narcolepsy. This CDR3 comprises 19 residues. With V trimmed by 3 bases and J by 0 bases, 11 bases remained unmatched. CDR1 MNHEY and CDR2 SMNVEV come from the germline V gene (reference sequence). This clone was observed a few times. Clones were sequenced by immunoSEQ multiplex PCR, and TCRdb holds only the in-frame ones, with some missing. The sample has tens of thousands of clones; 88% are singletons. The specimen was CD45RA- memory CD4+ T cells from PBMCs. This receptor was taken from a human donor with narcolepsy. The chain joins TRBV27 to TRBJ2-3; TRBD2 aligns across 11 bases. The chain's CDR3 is CASSFRGTSGTSSTDTQYF. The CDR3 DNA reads TGTGCCAGCAGTTTTAGGGGGACTAGCGGAACCTCTAGCACAGATACGCAGTATTTT.